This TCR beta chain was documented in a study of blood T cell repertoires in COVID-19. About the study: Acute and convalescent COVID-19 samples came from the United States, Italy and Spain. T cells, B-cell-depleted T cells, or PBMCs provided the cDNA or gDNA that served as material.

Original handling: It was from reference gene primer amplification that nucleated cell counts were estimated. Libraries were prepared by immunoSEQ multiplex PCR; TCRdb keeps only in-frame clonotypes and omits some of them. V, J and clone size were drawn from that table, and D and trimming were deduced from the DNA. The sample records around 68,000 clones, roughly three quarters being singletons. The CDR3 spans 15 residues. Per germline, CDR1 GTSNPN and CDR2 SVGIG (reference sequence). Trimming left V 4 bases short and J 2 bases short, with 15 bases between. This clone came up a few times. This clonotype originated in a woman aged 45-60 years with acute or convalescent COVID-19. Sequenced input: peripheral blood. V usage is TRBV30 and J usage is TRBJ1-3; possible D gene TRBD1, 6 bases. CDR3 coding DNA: TGTGCCTGGACCGGAAGGGGGACTACTGGAAACACCATATATTTT. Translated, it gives CAWTGRGTTGNTIYF. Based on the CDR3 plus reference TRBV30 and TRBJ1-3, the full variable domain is SQTIHQWPATLVQPVGSPLSLECTVEGTSNPNLYWYRQAAGRGLQLLFYSVGIGQISSEVPQNLSASRPQDRQFILSSKKLLLSDSGFYLCAWTGRGTTGNTIYFGEGSWLTVV.